A single sample is the source of the 19 T cell receptor beta chains below, sequenced in a study of blood T cell repertoires in COVID-19 (dated by TCRdb to 2019 to 2021). Library preparation was by the immunoSEQ multiplex PCR assay. The clones in this table, taken by TCRdb from immuneACCESS, are in-frame only. Not every clone is retained; where verified, under half of the shortfall comes from an unresolved V gene, and the cause of the rest is unknown. The sample has about 260,000 clones on record, over 80% of them singletons. The top ten clonotypes cover about 4% of the sample. What was sequenced was PBMCs or T cells enriched from blood (not recorded which). These receptors all stem from a young woman with acute COVID-19.

The chain has TRBV24-1 and TRBJ2-2; 8 bases match TRBD1. The CDR3 loop spans 14 amino acids. V gave up 10 bases and J gave up 3 bases; unmatched junction bases: 6. Germline CDR1 and CDR2: KGHDR and SFDVKD. CDR3 in DNA: TGTGCCACAGGGGCAGGGGGCTACACCGGGGAGCTGTTTTTT. Encoded protein: CATGAGGYTGELFF.

The table lists this clone with a count of one. V usage is TRBV18 and J usage is TRBJ1-1; TRBD1 matches at 7 bases. Germline V gene data show CDR1 as KGHSH and CDR2 as LQKENI. Losses at the gene ends were 4 bases for V and 3 bases for J; bases not matched to a gene: 5. The length of the CDR3 is 14 residues. CDR3: CASSRVDRDTEAFF. CDR3 coding DNA: TGTGCCAGCTCACGAGTCGACAGGGACACTGAAGCTTTCTTT.

The sample holds a few counts of this clone. V is TRBV5-6 and J is TRBJ1-3, with D hard to call. The CDR3 is made up of 15 amino acids. Trimming cost V 0 bases and J 0 bases, with 7 bases left between them. Germline CDR1 reads SGHDT; CDR2 reads YYEEEE. DNA for the CDR3: TGTGCCAGCAGCTTGGAGCAGGCCTCTGGAAACACCATATATTTT. Its protein product is CASSLEQASGNTIYF.

The chain uses TRBV7-9 and TRBJ1-4; 9 positions agree with TRBD1. V dropped 6 bases and J dropped 2; count of bases not matched to a gene: 4. The CDR3 covers 15 residues. Looked up from germline, CDR1 is SEHNR and CDR2 is FQNEAQ (reference sequence). The CDR3 spells CASRPGTGTNEKLFF. In nucleotides, the CDR3 is TGTGCCAGCAGGCCGGGGACAGGGACTAATGAAAAACTGTTTTTT.

The chain carries TRBV19 and TRBJ1-2; D perhaps matches TRBD1 (6 bases). Germline V CDR1 and CDR2: LNHDA, SQIVND (reference sequence). The V and J ends lost 9 bases and 2 bases respectively, with 10 bases between them. CDR3 length equals 12 residues. The CDR3 coding sequence is TGTGCCAGCAGTGGACAGAACTATGGCTACACCTTC. This sequence encodes CASSGQNYGYTF.

The chain employs TRBV5-6 and TRBJ2-6; TRBD2 is a possible D gene (6 bases). The CDR3 runs to 16 residues. Germline CDR1 reads SGHDT; CDR2 reads YYEEEE. Trimming took 2 bases from V and 0 from J, leaving 9 bases between them. As DNA, the CDR3 is TGTGCCAGCAGCTTAACGCGGGACTCTGGGGCCAACGTCCTGACTTTC. Translating it yields CASSLTRDSGANVLTF.

The V and J genes are TRBV4-3 and TRBJ2-2, with 7 bases matching TRBD2. Germline V lookup: CDR1 LGHNA, CDR2 YSLEER. V lost 0 bases, J lost 6 bases, and 10 bases stayed unmatched. The CDR3 totals 17 residues. The CDR3 DNA reads TGCGCCAGCAGCCAAGATCTGGCGGGAGTCGGGGCCGGGGAGCTGTTTTTT. Protein: CASSQDLAGVGAGELFF.

The chain is built from TRBV20-1 and TRBJ2-3; TRBD2 matches at 7 bases. Unmatched junction bases numbered 5, after V lost 3 bases and J lost 2 bases. This CDR3 contains 14 residues. CDR1 is DFQATT and CDR2 is SNEGSKA in the germline V gene (reference sequence). The CDR3, as DNA: TGCAGTGCTAGTGGGGGACTATACACAGATACGCAGTATTTT. Encoded protein: CSASGGLYTDTQYF.

The chain links TRBV21-1 to TRBJ2-1; the table's D call TRBD1 went unverified against the DNA. TRBV21-1 represents a pseudogene. The CDR3 runs to 15 residues. The CDR3 sequence: CASSKAEDRGALQFF. The DNA of the CDR3 is TGTGCCAGCAGCAAAGCCGAAGACAGGGGTGCTTTGCAGTTCTTC.

The rearrangement joins TRBV24-1 to TRBJ2-1; tentatively, D is TRBD2 (6 bases). Germline CDR1 is KGHDR and CDR2 is SFDVKD. The V end lost 5 bases, the J end lost 1 base, and 14 bases lay between the germline ends. This CDR3 contains 16 residues. CDR3 loop: CATSVSNSGSYNEQFF. In DNA form, the CDR3 reads TGTGCCACCAGTGTCTCAAATAGCGGATCCTACAATGAGCAGTTCTTC.

CDR3 region: CASTPWGATNEKLFF. The CDR3 DNA reads TGTGCCAGTACCCCCTGGGGAGCAACTAATGAAAAACTGTTTTTT. The chain couples TRBV19 to TRBJ1-4; D gene ambiguous. V lost 7 bases to trimming and J lost 0 bases, with 12 bases between them. CDR3 length: 15 residues. CDR1 is LNHDA, CDR2 SQIVND, per germline (reference sequence).

V gene TRBV6-5 combines with J gene TRBJ1-2; weak D call: TRBD1 (5 bases). This CDR3 region has 13 residues. V lost 7 bases, J lost 8 bases, and 17 bases lay in between. Germline V lookup: CDR1 MNHEY, CDR2 SVGAGI. CDR3 region: CASTPTDRKGYTF. Here the CDR3 DNA reads TGTGCCAGCACCCCGACAGATCGGAAAGGCTACACCTTC.

This clone turned up a few times. The chain is built from TRBV4-2 and TRBJ2-2; TRBD2 matches 8 bases. V was pared by 5 bases and J by 4 bases, with 6 bases of the junction left unmatched. This CDR3 contains 15 residues. Germline CDR1 and CDR2: LGHNA and YNFKEQ. The CDR3 is CASSWQRESTGELFF. The CDR3 region has the DNA TGTGCCAGCAGCTGGCAGCGGGAGTCCACCGGGGAGCTGTTTTTT.

This clone was detected once. The chain uses TRBV4-1 and TRBJ1-1; D is ambiguous. Trimming pared 5 bases from V and 2 bases from J, leaving 12 bases between. CDR3 size: 14 residues. Per the germline V gene, CDR1 is MGHRA and CDR2 is YSYEKL. The CDR3 DNA sequence: TGCGCCAGCAGCGCTGTAGCTCGAAACACTGAAGCTTTCTTT. Amino acids: CASSAVARNTEAFF.

The V and J genes are TRBV5-5 and TRBJ2-1, with 13 positions matching TRBD2. From germline, CDR1 is SGHKS and CDR2 YYEKEE (reference sequence). The CDR3 length is 15 residues. V was clipped by 3 bases and J by 5 bases; unmatched bases: 2. The CDR3 nucleotides read TGTGCCAGCAGCTCCGGGACTAGCGGGAACAATGAGCAGTTCTTC. It yields the protein CASSSGTSGNNEQFF.

V and J are TRBV5-4 and TRBJ2-7; D is perhaps TRBD2 (6 bases). CDR1 and CDR2 from the germline V gene are SGHNT and YYREEE (reference sequence). V was trimmed by 5 bases and J by 3 bases, leaving 15 bases between them. The CDR3 spans 14 residues. Here the CDR3 DNA reads TGTGCCAGCAGTCTACGGGACGGGGGCTACGAGCAGTACTTC. This gives the protein CASSLRDGGYEQYF.

V and J are TRBV2 and TRBJ2-1; 8 nucleotides agree with TRBD2. Unmatched junction bases numbered 7, after V lost 8 bases and J lost 7 bases. Germline V lookup: CDR1 SNHLY, CDR2 FYNNEI. This CDR3 comprises 13 residues. CDR3 sequence: CASLAGGWNEQFF. CDR3 in DNA: TGTGCCAGCCTGGCGGGGGGTTGGAATGAGCAGTTCTTC.

The rearrangement uses TRBV3-1 (or the pseudogene TRBV3-2) and TRBJ2-4; 8 bases line up with TRBD2. The trim removed 3 bases at V and 8 bases at J, leaving 0 bases unmatched. This CDR3 region has 12 residues. Germline V gene lookup returns CDR1 LGHDT and CDR2 YNNKEL (reference sequence). The CDR3 sequence is CASSQRGDIQYF. The CDR3 nucleotides read TGTGCCAGCAGCCAGCGGGGGGACATTCAGTACTTC.

The CDR3 spells CASESVGAGDGYTF. Here the CDR3 DNA reads TGTGCCAGCGAATCCGTAGGGGCTGGGGATGGCTACACCTTC. The V gene is TRBV28, the J gene TRBJ1-2; D might be TRBD1 (5 bases). CDR3 size: 14 residues. Trimming cost V 8 bases and J 6 bases, with 19 bases left between them. The germline CDR1 and CDR2 sequences are MDHEN and SYDVKM.